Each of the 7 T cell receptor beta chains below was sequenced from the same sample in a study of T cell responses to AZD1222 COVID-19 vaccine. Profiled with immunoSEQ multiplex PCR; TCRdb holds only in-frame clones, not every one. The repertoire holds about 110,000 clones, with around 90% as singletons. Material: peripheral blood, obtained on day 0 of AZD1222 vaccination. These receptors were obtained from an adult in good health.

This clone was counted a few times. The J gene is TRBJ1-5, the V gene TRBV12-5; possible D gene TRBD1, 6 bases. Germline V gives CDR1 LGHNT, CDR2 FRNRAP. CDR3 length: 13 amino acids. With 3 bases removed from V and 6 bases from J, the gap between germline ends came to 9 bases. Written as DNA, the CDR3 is TGTGCTAGTGGTTTTGGGGGGGCTCAGCCCCAGCATTTT. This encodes CASGFGGAQPQHF.

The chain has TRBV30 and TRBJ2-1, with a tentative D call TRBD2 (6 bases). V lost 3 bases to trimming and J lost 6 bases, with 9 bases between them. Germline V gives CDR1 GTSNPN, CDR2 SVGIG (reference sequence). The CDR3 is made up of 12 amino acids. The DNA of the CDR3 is TGTGCCTGGAGCGGGAGCGGCAATGAGCAGTTCTTC. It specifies CAWSGSGNEQFF.

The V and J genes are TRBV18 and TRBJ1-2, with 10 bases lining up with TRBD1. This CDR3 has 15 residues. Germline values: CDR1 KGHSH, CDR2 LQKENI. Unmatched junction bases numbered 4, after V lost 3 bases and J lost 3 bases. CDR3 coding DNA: TGTGCCAGCTCACCGGGACAGGGGATCGACTATGGCTACACCTTC. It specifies CASSPGQGIDYGYTF. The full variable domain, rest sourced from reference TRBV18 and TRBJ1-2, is NAGVMQNPRHLVRRRGQEARLRCSPMKGHSHVYWYRQLPEEGLKFMVYLQKENIIDESGMPKERFSAEFPKEGPSILRIQQVVRGDSAAYFCASSPGQGIDYGYTFGSGTRLTVV.

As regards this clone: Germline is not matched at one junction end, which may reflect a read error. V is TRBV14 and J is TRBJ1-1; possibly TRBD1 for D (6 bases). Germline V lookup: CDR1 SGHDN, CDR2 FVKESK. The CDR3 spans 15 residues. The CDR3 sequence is CASSQVGAKNAEAFF. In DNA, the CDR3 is TGTGCCAGCAGCCAAGTGGGGGCGAAGAACGCTGAAGCTTTCTTT.

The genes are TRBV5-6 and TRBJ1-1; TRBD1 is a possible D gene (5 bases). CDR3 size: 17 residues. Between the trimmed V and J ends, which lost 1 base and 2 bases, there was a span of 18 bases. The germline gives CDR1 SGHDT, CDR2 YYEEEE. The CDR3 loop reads CASSLFIREWGNTEAFF. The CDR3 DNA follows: TGTGCCAGCAGCTTGTTTATCAGGGAATGGGGAAACACTGAAGCTTTCTTT.

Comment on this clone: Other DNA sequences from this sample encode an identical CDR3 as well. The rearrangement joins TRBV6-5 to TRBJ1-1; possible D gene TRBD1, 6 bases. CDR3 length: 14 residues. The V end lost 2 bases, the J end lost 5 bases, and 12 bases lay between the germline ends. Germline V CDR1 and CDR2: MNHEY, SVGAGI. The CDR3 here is CASSYRGGDTEAFF. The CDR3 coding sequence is TGTGCCAGCAGTTACAGAGGGGGTGATACTGAAGCTTTCTTT.

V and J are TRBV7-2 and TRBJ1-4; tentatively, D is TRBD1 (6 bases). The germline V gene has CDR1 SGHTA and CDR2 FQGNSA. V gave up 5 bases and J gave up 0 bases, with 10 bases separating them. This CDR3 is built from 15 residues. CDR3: CASSPTGTTNEKLFF. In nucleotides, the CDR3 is TGTGCCAGCAGCCCAACAGGGACAACTAATGAAAAACTGTTTTTT.